Below, 26 T cell receptor beta chains from the same sample are listed, as sequenced in a study of T cell repertoires in cytomegalovirus infection. TCRdb re-called the reads through MiXCR, storing one row per CDR3 protein. The data contain about 250,000 distinct CDR3 sequences, more than 9% of them seen just once; the ten biggest clones take up approximately 1.6%. Sequenced: PBMCs. The receptors originated from a human donor in good health (CMV status not recorded). Some clones in this sample may be carry-over from other donors' samples.

This clonotype occurred many times. This chain uses TRBV7-2 with TRBJ2-7; no reliable D call. CDR3 length: 15 amino acids. V dropped 5 bases and J dropped 2 bases, with 16 bases sitting between them. Germline CDR1 is SGHTA and CDR2 is FQGNSA. The CDR3: CASSRGGSPPYEQYF. The CDR3 bases are TGTGCCAGCAGCCGAGGTGGGTCCCCCCCCTACGAGCAGTACTTC.

In this sample, this clonotype turned up many times. This chain joins TRBV11-1 and TRBJ1-2; no clear D gene. Per the germline V gene, CDR1 is SGHAT and CDR2 is FQDESV (reference sequence). The CDR3 consists of 12 residues. Between the trimmed V and J ends, which lost 4 bases and 3 bases, there was a span of 6 bases. CDR3 nucleotide sequence: TGTGCCAGCAGCTCGCTGGACTATGGCTACACCTTC. Its translation is CASSSLDYGYTF.

The rearrangement uses TRBV29-1 and TRBJ1-1; tentative D call: TRBD1 (5 bases). The germline V gene encodes CDR1 SQVTM and CDR2 ANQGSEA. This CDR3 spans 13 amino acids. Trimming stripped 5 bases from V and 11 bases from J, with 21 bases between. CDR3 in DNA: TGCAGCGTTACCAATGGGGGGGTATTCGGGGCTTTCTTT. Protein product: CSVTNGGVFGAFF.

This clonotype was recorded many times. This rearrangement joins TRBV7-2 to TRBJ2-1, with 8 bases aligning to TRBD1. The CDR3 spans 14 residues. Trimming removed 5 bases from V and 5 bases from J; junction bases left unmatched: 5. CDR1 SGHTA and CDR2 FQGNSA come from the germline V gene. CDR3 loop: CASSPRQGNNEQFF. The CDR3, as DNA: TGTGCCAGCAGCCCCCGACAGGGGAACAATGAGCAGTTCTTC.

For this clonotype: This clone may be a read error of a much larger clone one base away. The J gene is TRBJ1-5, the V gene TRBV27; D might be TRBD1 (5 bases). Germline CDR1 MNHEY, CDR2 SMNVEV (reference sequence). This CDR3 is 15 amino acids long. V was cut by 8 bases and J by 4 bases, with 18 bases left in between. The CDR3 nucleotides are TGTGCCAGCGGTGGGACCGGGTACGGAAATCAGCCCCAGCATTTT. Translated, it gives CASGGTGYGNQPQHF.

This clonotype was detected ten times or more. The chain has TRBV7-2 and TRBJ1-1, with D maybe TRBD1 (5 bases). Trimming pared 5 bases from V and 2 bases from J, leaving 12 bases between. The CDR3 is 14 amino acids. Germline V lookup: CDR1 SGHTA, CDR2 FQGNSA. DNA for the CDR3: TGTGCCAGCAGCCCCATCGGGGGAAACACTGAAGCTTTCTTT. Amino acid sequence: CASSPIGGNTEAFF.

Many counts were recorded for this clonotype. The chain employs TRBV7-2 and TRBJ2-4; unclear D gene. The CDR3 is 8 residues long. The ends were cut back, 7 bases at V and 11 bases at J, with 3 bases in the middle. Germline CDR1 reads SGHTA; CDR2 reads FQGNSA. The CDR3: CASILQYF. The CDR3 DNA sequence: TGTGCCAGCATTCTTCAGTACTTC.

In its sample, this clonotype was seen many times. V usage is TRBV19 and J usage is TRBJ2-5; the match to TRBD2 covers 14 bases. Trimming at V came to 3 bases and at J to 4 bases, leaving 7 bases not matched to a gene. The CDR3 has 17 amino acids. Per the germline V gene, CDR1 is LNHDA and CDR2 is SQIVND (reference sequence). CDR3 bases: TGTGCCAGTAGTATCAGACTAGCGGGGGGGCCAGGAGAGACCCAGTACTTC. It codes for CASSIRLAGGPGETQYF.

The chain recombines TRBV4-3 with TRBJ2-2, with 11 bases that match TRBD1. Germline V gene data show CDR1 as LGHNA and CDR2 as YSLEER. The CDR3 is 19 residues long. With 0 bases clipped from V and 9 bases from J, the junction kept 15 bases outside the gene matches. The CDR3 protein is CASSQDLPLGQGAERELFF. The CDR3, as DNA: TGCGCCAGCAGCCAAGATCTCCCCTTAGGACAGGGGGCCGAGAGGGAGCTGTTTTTT.

The J gene is TRBJ2-7, the V gene TRBV10-3; 9 positions agree with TRBD1. The CDR3 runs to 15 residues. The trim removed 4 bases at V and 2 bases at J, leaving 6 bases unmatched. Germline CDR1 reads ENHRY; CDR2 reads SYGVKD. The CDR3 protein is CAISGRDRVTYEQYF. The CDR3 region has the DNA TGTGCCATCAGTGGCCGGGACAGGGTAACCTACGAGCAGTACTTC.

The chain combines TRBV29-1 with TRBJ1-1, with D possibly TRBD1 on 5 matching bases. V dropped 7 bases and J dropped 1 base, with 10 bases sitting between them. CDR1 and CDR2 from the germline V gene are SQVTM and ANQGSEA. The CDR3 covers 12 residues. The CDR3 sequence is CSARQPNTEAFF. The CDR3 DNA sequence: TGCAGCGCACGACAGCCGAACACTGAAGCTTTCTTT.

There are many counts of this clonotype. The rearrangement links TRBV20-1 to TRBJ2-7; D unresolved. V dropped 6 bases and J dropped 0 bases, with 12 bases sitting between them. This CDR3 is 13 amino acids long. Per the germline V gene, CDR1 is DFQATT and CDR2 is SNEGSKA (reference sequence). CDR3: CSALIWSSYEQYF. The DNA for the CDR3 is TGCAGTGCCCTCATTTGGAGCTCCTACGAGCAGTACTTC.

The J gene is TRBJ2-7, the V gene TRBV7-4; D assignment may be TRBD1 or TRBD2 (5 bases each). This CDR3 comprises 13 residues. Trimming stripped 4 bases from V and 7 bases from J, with 14 bases between. Germline V CDR1 and CDR2: SGHVT, SQSDAQ. CDR3 loop: CASSSDGAWEQYF. The CDR3 DNA is TGTGCCAGCAGCTCAGACGGGGCCTGGGAGCAGTACTTC.

This clonotype was counted a few times. The gene calls are TRBV18 and TRBJ2-2, with unresolved D. This CDR3 contains 17 residues. Germline V gives CDR1 KGHSH, CDR2 LQKENI. V was shortened by 1 base and J by 0 bases, with 12 bases between the two germline ends. The CDR3 sequence is CASSPQGRTANTGELFF. For the CDR3, the DNA is TGTGCCAGCTCACCACAGGGCAGGACCGCGAACACCGGGGAGCTGTTTTTT.

The rearrangement links TRBV3-1 to TRBJ1-6; D gene uncertain. Looked up from germline, CDR1 is LGHDT and CDR2 is YNNKEL (reference sequence). With 7 bases removed from V and 5 bases from J, the gap between germline ends came to 9 bases. This CDR3 contains 13 residues. This chain's CDR3 is CASNLLDNSPLHF. The CDR3 coding sequence is TGTGCCAGCAACCTACTGGATAATTCACCCCTCCACTTT.

V gene TRBV20-1 combines with J gene TRBJ2-1, with 15 bases aligning to TRBD2. Germline CDR1 reads DFQATT; CDR2 reads SNEGSKA (reference sequence). The CDR3 has 17 amino acids. The junction had 7 bases not matched to a gene; V was cut back by 0 bases and J by 7 bases. As DNA, the CDR3 is TGCAGTGCTAGAGATCTCGGGACTAGCGGGAGGCGTAATGAGCAGTTCTTC. Translation: CSARDLGTSGRRNEQFF.

A word on this clonotype: A read error may produce the germline difference seen at one junction end. The chain joins TRBV7-3 to TRBJ1-1; maybe TRBD1 (5 bases). The CDR3 covers 14 residues. The germline CDR1 and CDR2 sequences are SGHTA and FQGTGA. CDR3 loop: CATSLTRENTEAFF. CDR3 sequence (DNA): TGTGCCACCAGCCTAACCAGGGAGAACACTGAAGCTTTCTTT.

This chain joins TRBV4-2 and TRBJ2-5; 8 bases align to TRBD2. The CDR3 sequence is 15 residues long. From germline, CDR1 is LGHNA and CDR2 YNFKEQ. V lost 4 bases and J lost 3; bases outside the gene matches: 7. CDR3 sequence (DNA): TGTGCCAGCAGCCCCGGGCAAGCGGGGGAAGAGACCCAGTACTTC. Protein: CASSPGQAGEETQYF.

On this clonotype itself: Compared with germline, one end of the junction differs, possibly owing to a read error. The CDR3 DNA is TGTGCCAGCAGTTTCTCGGTAGCGGGAGTCGGGGTGCTGTTTTTT. It encodes CASSFSVAGVGVLFF. The J gene is TRBJ2-2, the V gene TRBV28; 9 positions agree with TRBD2. This CDR3 region has 15 residues. The germline CDR1 and CDR2 sequences are MDHEN and SYDVKM.

This clonotype has more than one count but fewer than ten. This chain joins TRBV18 and TRBJ1-1, with 8 positions matching TRBD1. Germline lookup yields CDR1 KGHSH and CDR2 LQKENI. This CDR3 is built from 15 residues. The V segment lost 1 base and the J segment 5 bases; nucleotides outside the gene matches: 6. CDR3 in amino acids: CASSPQGQGGTEAFF. CDR3 bases: TGTGCCAGCTCACCACAAGGACAGGGTGGAACTGAAGCTTTCTTT.

At least ten counts were recorded for this clonotype. The genes are TRBV7-9 and TRBJ1-1, with D unresolved. CDR3 length: 12 amino acids. The germline V gene has CDR1 SEHNR and CDR2 FQNEAQ (reference sequence). Deletions cut 5 bases from V and 2 bases from J, with 6 bases between. CDR3 loop: CASSPFNTEAFF. In DNA, the CDR3 is TGTGCCAGCAGCCCTTTTAACACTGAAGCTTTCTTT.

The CDR3 protein is CASTQIASEQYF. The CDR3 DNA reads TGTGCCAGCACTCAAATAGCCAGCGAGCAGTACTTC. The chain combines TRBV6-2 or TRBV6-3 with TRBJ2-7; D gene uncertain. The germline CDR1 and CDR2 sequences are MNHEY and SVGEGT. The CDR3 loop spans 12 amino acids. Trimming took 7 bases from V and 6 from J, leaving 13 bases between them.

This clonotype was seen repeatedly, ten times or more. The rearrangement joins TRBV6-2 or TRBV6-3 to TRBJ1-5; D unclear. This CDR3 region has 16 residues. The germline V gene encodes CDR1 MNHEY and CDR2 SVGEGT. V lost 4 bases to trimming and J lost 3 bases, with 16 bases between them. The CDR3 DNA is TGTGCCAGCAGTTCTCCAGACCTTACCCCCAATCAGCCCCAGCATTTT. It is translated as CASSSPDLTPNQPQHF.

This clonotype has at least ten counts. V is TRBV6-2 or TRBV6-3 and J is TRBJ1-5; TRBD1 matches 9 bases. With V trimmed by 5 bases and J by 0 bases, 11 bases remained unmatched. Germline lookup yields CDR1 MNHEY and CDR2 SVGEGT. The length of the CDR3 is 18 residues. CDR3: CASSDGTGTTLSNQPQHF. In DNA, the CDR3 is TGTGCCAGCAGTGACGGGACAGGGACCACCCTTAGCAATCAGCCCCAGCATTTT.

Ten or more counts support this clonotype. V gene TRBV7-2 combines with J gene TRBJ1-5; D not certain. Germline values: CDR1 SGHTA, CDR2 FQGNSA. This CDR3 comprises 13 residues. Trimming took 0 bases from V and 9 from J, leaving 9 bases between them. The CDR3 sequence: CASSLASVGPQHF. The CDR3 bases are TGTGCCAGCAGCTTAGCTTCCGTGGGGCCCCAGCATTTT.

This clonotype was observed many times. This chain uses TRBV20-1 with TRBJ2-7; D is uncertain. This CDR3 has 12 amino acids. CDR1 DFQATT and CDR2 SNEGSKA come from the germline V gene (reference sequence). Trimming took off 4 bases at V and 3 bases at J, with 10 bases between the two ends. The CDR3 here is CSATDILYEQYF. For the CDR3, the DNA is TGCAGTGCTACAGACATACTCTACGAGCAGTACTTC.